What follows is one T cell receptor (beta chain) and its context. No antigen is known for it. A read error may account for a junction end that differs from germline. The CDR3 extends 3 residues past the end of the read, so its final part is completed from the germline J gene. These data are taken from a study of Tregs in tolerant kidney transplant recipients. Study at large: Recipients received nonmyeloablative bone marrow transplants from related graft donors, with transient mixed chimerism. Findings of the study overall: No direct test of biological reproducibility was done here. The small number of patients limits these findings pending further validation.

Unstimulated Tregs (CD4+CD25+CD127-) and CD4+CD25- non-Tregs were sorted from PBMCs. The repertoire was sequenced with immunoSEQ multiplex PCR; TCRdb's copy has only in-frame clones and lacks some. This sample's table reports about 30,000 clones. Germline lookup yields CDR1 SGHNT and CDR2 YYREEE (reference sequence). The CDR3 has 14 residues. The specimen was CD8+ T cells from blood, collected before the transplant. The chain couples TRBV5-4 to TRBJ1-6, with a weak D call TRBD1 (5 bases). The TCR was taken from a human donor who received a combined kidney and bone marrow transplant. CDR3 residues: CASSLGQGNLPLHF. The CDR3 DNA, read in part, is TGTGCCAGCAGCTTGGGTCAGGGTAATTTACCC.